This TCR beta chain was identified during a study of T cell clones after liver transplantation. Study summary: A pre-transplant mixed lymphocyte reaction with TCRbeta sequencing defined graft-donor-reactive clones followed in post-transplant blood. Three of eight recipients were HCV-positive; others had non-autoimmune, non-viral indications.

Assay: immunoSEQ multiplex PCR; the TCRdb copy retains only in-frame clones and omits some. Of 45,000 to 55,000 clones in the sample, less than 85% are singletons; the top ten hold approximately 8.5%. This TCR was sampled from a human donor who received a liver transplant. Specimen: CD4+ T cells from blood, collected before liver transplant.

The CDR3 sequence: CAVGGLGQVQETQYF. The CDR3 DNA follows: TGTGCCGTAGGAGGCTTGGGACAGGTACAAGAGACCCAGTACTTC. J is TRBJ2-5 and V is TRBV6-1, with 8 positions matching TRBD1. CDR1 and CDR2 (germline): MNHNS, SASEGT. The CDR3 sequence is 15 residues long. V lost 11 bases, J lost 2 bases, and 13 bases stayed unmatched.